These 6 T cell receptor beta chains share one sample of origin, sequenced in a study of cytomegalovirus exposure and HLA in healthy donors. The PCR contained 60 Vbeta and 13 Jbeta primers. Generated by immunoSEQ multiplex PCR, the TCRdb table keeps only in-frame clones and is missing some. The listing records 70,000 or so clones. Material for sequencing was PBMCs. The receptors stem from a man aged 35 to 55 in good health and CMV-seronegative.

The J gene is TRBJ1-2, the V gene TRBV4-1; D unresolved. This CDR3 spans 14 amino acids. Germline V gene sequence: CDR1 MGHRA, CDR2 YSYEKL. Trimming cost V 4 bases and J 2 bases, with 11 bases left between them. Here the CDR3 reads CASSPKQTNYGYTF. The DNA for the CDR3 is TGCGCCAGCAGCCCAAAACAGACGAACTATGGCTACACCTTC.

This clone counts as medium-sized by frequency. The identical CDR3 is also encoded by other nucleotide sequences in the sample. The CDR3 DNA follows: TGTGCCAGAACTACTCGCTTATGGAGAAATCAGCCCCAGCATTTT. This encodes CARTTRLWRNQPQHF. This chain joins TRBV5-3 and TRBJ1-5; D not certain. TRBV5-3 is designated an ORF whose function remains uncertain. This CDR3 has 15 residues. The V and J ends lost 6 bases and 4 bases respectively, with 17 bases between them.

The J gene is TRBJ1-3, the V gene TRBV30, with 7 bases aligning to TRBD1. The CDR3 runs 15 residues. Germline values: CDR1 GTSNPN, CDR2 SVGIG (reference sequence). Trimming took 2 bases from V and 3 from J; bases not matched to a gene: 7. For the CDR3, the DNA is TGTGCCTGGAGTCCCTTGACAGGGATTGGAAACACCATATATTTT. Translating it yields CAWSPLTGIGNTIYF. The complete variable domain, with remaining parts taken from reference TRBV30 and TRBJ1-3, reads SQTIHQWPATLVQPVGSPLSLECTVEGTSNPNLYWYRQAAGRGLQLLFYSVGIGQISSEVPQNLSASRPQDRQFILSSKKLLLSDSGFYLCAWSPLTGIGNTIYFGEGSWLTVV.

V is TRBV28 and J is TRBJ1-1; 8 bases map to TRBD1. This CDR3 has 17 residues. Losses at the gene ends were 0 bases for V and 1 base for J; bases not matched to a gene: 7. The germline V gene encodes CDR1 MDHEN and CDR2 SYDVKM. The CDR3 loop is CASSLWGSQGANTEAFF. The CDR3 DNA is TGTGCCAGCAGTTTATGGGGCTCCCAGGGGGCGAACACTGAAGCTTTCTTT.

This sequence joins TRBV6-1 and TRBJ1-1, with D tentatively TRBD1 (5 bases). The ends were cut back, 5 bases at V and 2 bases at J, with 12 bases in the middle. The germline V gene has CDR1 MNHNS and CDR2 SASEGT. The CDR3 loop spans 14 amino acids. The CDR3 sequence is CASSYGGGNTEAFF. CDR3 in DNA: TGTGCCAGCAGTTATGGCGGGGGAAACACTGAAGCTTTCTTT.

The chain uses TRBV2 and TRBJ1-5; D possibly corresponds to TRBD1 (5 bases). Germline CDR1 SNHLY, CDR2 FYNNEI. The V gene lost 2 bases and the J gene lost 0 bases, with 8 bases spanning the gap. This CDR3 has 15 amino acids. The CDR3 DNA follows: TGTGCCAGCAGTGAACAGGGTCATAGCAATCAGCCCCAGCATTTT. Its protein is CASSEQGHSNQPQHF.